These T cell receptor beta chains were read from a single sample in a study of T cell responses to AZD1222 COVID-19 vaccine. The protocol was immunoSEQ multiplex PCR, while the TCRdb copy is restricted to in-frame clones and leaves out a portion. This sample has 150,000 or so clones; roughly nine tenths occur once, and the top ten carry under 1.5%. Sequenced material: peripheral blood, taken 28 days after the second AZD1222 dose. All receptors come from an adult who received the AZD1222 COVID-19 vaccine. CDR3s include the opening cysteine and the closing phenylalanine or tryptophan. The D gene is left open where the match is weak. Size values are once, few and many counts, or a class for expanded clones, and some rows have none.

clone_size	d_call	v_call	j_call	cdr3_nt	cdr3_aa
-	-	TRBV19	TRBJ1-1	TGTGCCAGTATCGTACCCGGGCTTCCGATTTTCTTT	CASIVPGLPIFF
-	-	TRBV29-1	TRBJ2-1	TGCAGCGTTGAAGATGAACAGGGCAGAAGTAATGAGCAGTTCTTC	CSVEDEQGRSNEQFF
-	TRBD1	TRBV28	TRBJ1-1	TGTGCCAGCAGTTTTACAGGGGACACTGAAGCTTTCTTT	CASSFTGDTEAFF
-	TRBD2	TRBV7-2	TRBJ2-7	TGTGCCAGCAGCTTAGAGTCTAGCGGCGACTACGAGCAGTACTTC	CASSLESSGDYEQYF
-	TRBD1	TRBV11-3	TRBJ1-1	TGTGCCAGCAGCCCCCGGGCAGGGGGAAACACTGAAGCTTTCTTT	CASSPRAGGNTEAFF
-	-	TRBV19	TRBJ2-3	TGTGCCAGTAGTATAGTCACAGGGTGGAGAGATACGCAGTATTTT	CASSIVTGWRDTQYF
few	-	TRBV5-1	TRBJ1-3	TGCGCCAGCAGCCCCAAGGTGGGGACCAACTCTGGAAACACCATATATTTT	CASSPKVGTNSGNTIYF
-	-	TRBV4-1	TRBJ1-2	TGCGCCAGCAGCCAAGATCTGGGCGGCTATGGCTACACCTTC	CASSQDLGGYGYTF
-	-	TRBV7-9	TRBJ1-5	TGTGCCAGCAGCTTCGATTATCAGCCCCAGCATTTT	CASSFDYQPQHF
-	TRBD1	TRBV27	TRBJ1-2	TGTGCCAGCAGTTTATCGGGACAGGGTGGGAGCTATGGCTACACCTTC	CASSLSGQGGSYGYTF
-	-	TRBV19	TRBJ1-4	TGTGCCAGTAGTATAATCACAGGGTCTTCGACTAATGAAAAACTGTTTTTT	CASSIITGSSTNEKLFF
-	TRBD2	TRBV7-3	TRBJ2-1	TGTGCCAGCAGCTCATCTCCGGGACTAGCGGCAAATGAGCAGTTCTTC	CASSSSPGLAANEQFF
-	-	TRBV19	TRBJ1-2	TGTGCCAGTAGCCCTGGCGGGCAGGACCTTAACTATGGCTACACCTTC	CASSPGGQDLNYGYTF
-	TRBD1	TRBV19	TRBJ1-1	TGTGCCAGTAGTATTGGCAGGGGGAATTTGAACACTGAAGCTTTCTTT	CASSIGRGNLNTEAFF
-	TRBD1	TRBV6-1	TRBJ1-5	TGTGCCAGCAGTGATCGCGGCAGGGGGCCGATTTTTCAGCCCCAGCATTTT	CASSDRGRGPIFQPQHF
-	-	TRBV7-9	TRBJ2-3	TGTGCCAGCAGCTTAGGAGGGCCAGATACGCAGTATTTT	CASSLGGPDTQYF